The subject of this entry is one T cell receptor (beta chain). Its specificity is unknown. Specified treatment: some 20 received Ad26.COV2.S at low or high dose, single or two shots; 5 received placebo; per-sample allocation not given. Specimen acquisition occurred on day 63 following the initial vaccine or placebo injection. The sample comes from a study of Ad26.COV2.S vaccination and SARS-CoV-2 variants. About the research overall: Each vaccinee took Ad26.COV2.S intramuscularly, once or twice 56 days apart. Whole-study results and caveats: Overall T cell responses may have been underestimated by the analyses of TCR breadth and depth.

The CDR3 spans 14 residues. Germline V gives CDR1 LNHDA, CDR2 SQIVND (reference sequence). V lost 5 bases and J lost 4; bases outside the gene matches: 5. Profiled with immunoSEQ multiplex PCR; TCRdb holds only in-frame clones, not every one. The sample records a few hundred thousand clones, roughly 90% being singletons. The sequence derives from a person aged 18-65 years who received the Ad26.COV2.S COVID-19 vaccine or a placebo. Material: peripheral blood, obtained in a trial of Ad26.COV2.S vaccine versus placebo. This chain joins TRBV19 and TRBJ2-3; 8 nucleotides match TRBD2. The CDR3 DNA sequence: TGTGCCAGTAGTCCGGGAGGGACCGCAGATACGCAGTATTTT. Its protein is CASSPGGTADTQYF.